Sequencing of this T cell receptor (beta chain) was carried out in a study of metastatic and nonmetastatic thyroid tumors. TCRdb reprocessed the PCR reads via MiXCR. The table shows about 15,000 clones, with under 30% occurring only once. The germline CDR1 and CDR2 sequences are LGHDT and YNNKEL (reference sequence). V gave up 4 bases and J gave up 2 bases, with 20 bases separating them. There are 18 residues in the CDR3. This clone showed up many times. Its specificity is unknown. Study-level results: TCR beta diversity was reportedly significantly higher in malignant thyroid tumors than benign nodules, in blood and tumor.

Ahead of thyroid surgery, no patient had received treatment of any kind. Sequencing used tumor tissue. The rearrangement links TRBV3-1 to TRBJ1-4; D call uncertain. The TCR sequence derives from a female donor with papillary thyroid cancer or a benign thyroid nodule (not recorded which). Some clones in this sample may be carry-over from other donors' samples. In DNA, the CDR3 is TGTGCCAGCAGCCTTATGTGGGCCCAATCTAACACTAATGAAAAACTGTTTTTT. Translated: CASSLMWAQSNTNEKLFF.